One and the same sample provided the 30 T cell receptor beta chains below, sequenced in a study of T cell changes during pregnancy in multiple sclerosis. Sequencing used immunoSEQ multiplex PCR; TCRdb keeps in-frame clones, though not all of them. This sample has tens of thousands of clones; around 92% occur once, and the top ten carry less than 0.25%. This material consisted of CD4+ T cells from peripheral blood mononuclear cells, taken in the third trimester of pregnancy. The origin of the receptors is a female donor with multiple sclerosis, enrolled in a pregnancy study.

The rearrangement uses TRBV5-4 and TRBJ2-7; TRBD2 aligns across 13 bases. This CDR3 spans 15 amino acids. Germline V lookup: CDR1 SGHNT, CDR2 YYREEE (reference sequence). With 3 bases clipped from V and 4 bases from J, the junction kept 4 bases outside the gene matches. The CDR3 region is CASSSPGLAGYEQYF. The DNA for the CDR3 is TGTGCCAGCAGCTCACCGGGACTAGCGGGATACGAGCAGTACTTC.

V and J are TRBV25-1 and TRBJ2-3; TRBD1 agrees at 7 bases. The germline V gene has CDR1 MGHDK and CDR2 SYGVNS. This CDR3 contains 15 residues. The V gene end was trimmed by 4 bases and the J gene end by 3 bases; junction bases not matched to a gene: 7. The CDR3 reads CASSVRTGGTDTQYF. The CDR3 nucleotides are TGTGCCAGCAGTGTGAGGACAGGTGGAACAGATACGCAGTATTTT. Using reference TRBV25-1 and TRBJ2-3 for the parts outside the CDR3, the full variable domain is EADIYQTPRYLVIGTGKKITLECSQTMGHDKMYWYQQDPGMELHLIHYSYGVNSTEKGDLSSESTVSRIRTEHFPLTLESARPSHTSQYLCASSVRTGGTDTQYFGPGTRLTVL.

This chain connects TRBV7-3 to TRBJ2-2; 10 bases map to TRBD2. Germline V lookup: CDR1 SGHTA, CDR2 FQGTGA. The CDR3 spans 15 residues. Trimming cost V 3 bases and J 5 bases; bases outside gene matches: 3. This CDR3 is CASSFSGGKTGELFF. The CDR3 nucleotides read TGTGCCAGCAGCTTTAGCGGGGGGAAAACCGGGGAGCTGTTTTTT. Filled out from reference TRBV7-3 and TRBJ2-2, the complete variable domain reads GAGVSQTPSNKVTEKGKYVELRCDPISGHTALYWYRQSLGQGPEFLIYFQGTGAADDSGLPNDRFFAVRPEGSVSTLKIQRTERGDSAVYLCASSFSGGKTGELFFGEGSRLTVL.

The chain employs TRBV5-4 and TRBJ2-7, with 9 bases that match TRBD1. Looked up from germline, CDR1 is SGHNT and CDR2 is YYREEE (reference sequence). V shed 3 bases and J 5 bases; nucleotides not matched to a gene: 3. The length of the CDR3 is 13 residues. The CDR3 here is CASSWTGENEQYF. The CDR3, as DNA: TGTGCCAGCAGCTGGACAGGGGAGAACGAGCAGTACTTC.

The CDR3 region is CASSYSVEGTEAFF. CDR3 DNA sequence: TGTGCCAGCAGTTACTCGGTGGAGGGCACTGAAGCTTTCTTT. V usage is TRBV6-6 and J usage is TRBJ1-1, with D hard to call. Trimming pared 0 bases from V and 4 bases from J, leaving 9 bases between. Germline V gives CDR1 MNHNY, CDR2 SVGAGI (reference sequence). This CDR3 comprises 14 residues.

The chain employs TRBV5-6 and TRBJ2-3; D unclear. Germline CDR1 is SGHDT and CDR2 is YYEEEE. This CDR3 comprises 12 residues. The V end lost 0 bases, the J end lost 7 bases, and 6 bases lay between the germline ends. CDR3 in amino acids: CASSLGQNTQYF. DNA for the CDR3: TGTGCCAGCAGCTTGGGACAAAATACGCAGTATTTT.

The chain recombines TRBV6-1 with TRBJ2-1; TRBD1 matches at 10 bases. Germline V CDR1 and CDR2: MNHNS, SASEGT. This CDR3 is built from 15 residues. Trimming cost V 4 bases and J 5 bases; bases outside gene matches: 5. CDR3 sequence reads: CASSGGGQGNNEQFF. CDR3 coding DNA: TGTGCCAGCAGTGGTGGGGGACAGGGGAACAATGAGCAGTTCTTC.

V gene TRBV6-1 combines with J gene TRBJ2-7; 8 positions match TRBD2. The V gene end was trimmed by 4 bases and the J gene end by 1 base; junction bases not matched to a gene: 6. This CDR3 is built from 15 residues. Germline CDR1 and CDR2: MNHNS and SASEGT. The CDR3 here is CASSGSGSNSYEQYF. The DNA for the CDR3 is TGTGCCAGCAGTGGAAGCGGGAGTAATTCCTACGAGCAGTACTTC.

The V and J genes are TRBV19 and TRBJ1-4; 10 bases line up with TRBD1. This CDR3 is 16 amino acids long. Germline CDR1 is LNHDA and CDR2 is SQIVND (reference sequence). With 4 bases clipped from V and 10 bases from J, the junction kept 12 bases outside the gene matches. In nucleotides, the CDR3 is TGTGCCAGTAGTAAAAGACAGGGGGCGCGATCTATAAAACTGTTTTTT. Amino acids: CASSKRQGARSIKLFF.

The CDR3 DNA is TGTGCCAGTAGTCAATGGACAGGGGGCAATGAGCAGTTCTTC. As protein: CASSQWTGGNEQFF. This chain links TRBV19 with TRBJ2-1; 10 bases match TRBD1. The V gene's germline CDR1 is LNHDA and CDR2 SQIVND (reference sequence). V lost 5 bases to trimming and J lost 6 bases; unmatched junction nucleotides: 4. The CDR3 has 14 residues.

The gene calls are TRBV19 and TRBJ1-6; 7 nucleotides agree with TRBD1. The CDR3 totals 21 residues. Germline V gives CDR1 LNHDA, CDR2 SQIVND (reference sequence). The V segment lost 4 bases and the J segment 0 bases; nucleotides outside the gene matches: 18. The CDR3 is CASSTHGQAHRGSSYNSPLHF. The CDR3 region has the DNA TGTGCCAGTAGTACGCACGGACAGGCGCATAGGGGAAGCTCCTATAATTCACCCCTCCACTTT.

This clone was seen a single time. The chain couples TRBV7-8 to TRBJ1-3, with TRBD1 identical over 8 bases. The CDR3 length is 14 residues. Germline V gives CDR1 SGHVS, CDR2 FQNEAQ. The trim removed 3 bases at V and 4 bases at J, leaving 2 bases unmatched. The CDR3 reads CASSFRGRGNTIYF. Here the CDR3 DNA reads TGTGCCAGCAGCTTCAGGGGGCGAGGAAACACCATATATTTT. The entire variable domain, with the rest obtained from reference TRBV7-8 and TRBJ1-3, is as follows: GAGVSQSPRYKVAKRGQDVALRCDPISGHVSLFWYQQALGQGPEFLTYFQNEAQLDKSGLPSDRFFAERPEGSVSTLKIQRTQQEDSAVYLCASSFRGRGNTIYFGEGSWLTVV.

The chain combines TRBV30 with TRBJ2-3; 8 nucleotides line up with TRBD2. The CDR3 runs 14 residues. Per the germline V gene, CDR1 is GTSNPN and CDR2 is SVGIG (reference sequence). V lost 3 bases, J lost 7 bases, and 9 bases stayed unmatched. The CDR3 loop is CAWSHGSSGNTQYF. CDR3 nucleotide sequence: TGTGCCTGGAGCCACGGTAGTAGCGGGAATACGCAGTATTTT.

The sample holds one count of this clone. The gene calls are TRBV7-3 and TRBJ2-1, with 7 bases identical to TRBD2. CDR3 length equals 15 residues. Trimming cost V 4 bases and J 8 bases; bases outside gene matches: 11. Germline V gene sequence: CDR1 SGHTA, CDR2 FQGTGA. CDR3 protein: CASSSGLVGRDEQFF. The CDR3 region has the DNA TGTGCCAGCAGCTCCGGACTAGTAGGGAGGGATGAGCAGTTCTTC. The whole variable domain, filled in from reference TRBV7-3 and TRBJ2-1, reads GAGVSQTPSNKVTEKGKYVELRCDPISGHTALYWYRQSLGQGPEFLIYFQGTGAADDSGLPNDRFFAVRPEGSVSTLKIQRTERGDSAVYLCASSSGLVGRDEQFFGPGTRLTVL.

This clone was observed once. CDR3 residues: CASSSRGSYEQYF. CDR3 DNA sequence: TGTGCCAGCAGCTCTAGGGGATCCTACGAGCAGTACTTC. The chain links TRBV13 to TRBJ2-7, with TRBD1 as a possible D gene (5 bases). Trimming shortened V by 4 bases and J by 1 base, and 8 bases separated the two germline ends. CDR3 length equals 13 residues. Germline lookup yields CDR1 PRHDT and CDR2 FYEKMQ (reference sequence).

The sample holds one count of this clone. The rearrangement joins TRBV28 to TRBJ2-7, with TRBD1 matching 10 bases. There are 16 residues in the CDR3. V was pared by 2 bases and J by 4 bases, with 8 bases of the junction left unmatched. From germline, CDR1 is MDHEN and CDR2 SYDVKM. CDR3 amino acids: CASSLRRPGQGYEQYF. The CDR3 DNA reads as TGTGCCAGCAGTTTAAGGAGACCGGGACAGGGGTACGAGCAGTACTTC.

For the CDR3, the DNA is TGTGCCAGCACATGGACAGGGGTTGATAATTCACCCCTCCACTTT. Its protein is CASTWTGVDNSPLHF. The chain carries TRBV6-1 and TRBJ1-6; 9 positions match TRBD1. CDR1 and CDR2 from the germline V gene are MNHNS and SASEGT. The CDR3 consists of 15 residues. The ends lost 7 bases at V and 5 bases at J; junction bases unmatched: 6.

The chain couples TRBV19 to TRBJ1-1, with TRBD1 matching 8 bases. Trimming at V came to 5 bases and at J to 1 base, leaving 6 bases not matched to a gene. CDR1 and CDR2 (germline): LNHDA, SQIVND (reference sequence). The CDR3 extends over 15 amino acids. In DNA, the CDR3 is TGTGCCAGTAGTTTTCCTCAGGGGGCGAACACTGAAGCTTTCTTT. Amino acids: CASSFPQGANTEAFF.

CDR3 loop: CASSLARGRDEKLFF. The CDR3 bases are TGCGCCAGCAGCTTGGCCAGGGGGCGAGATGAAAAACTGTTTTTT. V and J are TRBV5-1 and TRBJ1-4, with 8 bases matching TRBD1. Germline values: CDR1 SGHRS, CDR2 YFSETQ. Trimming cost V 0 bases and J 6 bases; bases outside gene matches: 4. CDR3 size: 15 residues.

This chain connects TRBV9 to TRBJ1-1, with 11 bases fitting TRBD1. J gave up 3 bases and V 3 bases, and 4 bases lay outside the gene matches. Germline CDR1 SGDLS, CDR2 YYNGEE. The CDR3 length is 15 residues. The CDR3 DNA reads as TGTGCCAGCAGCGACGGGACAGGGGGGGACACTGAAGCTTTCTTT. This translates into CASSDGTGGDTEAFF.

V and J are TRBV7-9 and TRBJ1-2; 11 bases match TRBD1. Trimming took 3 bases from V and 3 from J; bases not matched to a gene: 6. This CDR3 contains 16 residues. The germline gives CDR1 SEHNR, CDR2 FQNEAQ (reference sequence). The CDR3 region is CASSFGTGGGHYGYTF. CDR3 coding DNA: TGTGCCAGCAGCTTTGGGACAGGGGGAGGTCACTATGGCTACACCTTC.

V gene TRBV7-2 combines with J gene TRBJ2-1, with 9 bases aligning to TRBD2. Germline values: CDR1 SGHTA, CDR2 FQGNSA. The CDR3 sequence is 17 residues long. J gave up 4 bases and V 5 bases, and 12 bases lay outside the gene matches. For the CDR3, the DNA is TGTGCCAGCAGCCCGCCCACCGGGACTAGCAGTTACAATGAGCAGTTCTTC. This gives the protein CASSPPTGTSSYNEQFF.

This chain joins TRBV10-1 and TRBJ1-1, with a weak D call TRBD1 (5 bases). Germline V CDR1 and CDR2: WNHNN, SYGVQD (reference sequence). The CDR3 runs to 13 residues. Trimming removed 0 bases at V and 6 bases at J, with 8 bases between. This chain's CDR3 is CASSESSGAEAFF. The DNA of the CDR3 is TGCGCCAGCAGTGAGTCCTCGGGGGCTGAAGCTTTCTTT.

The chain is built from TRBV28 and TRBJ1-5, with 9 bases identical to TRBD1. Germline assignment: CDR1 MDHEN and CDR2 SYDVKM. CDR3 size: 15 residues. Trimming cost V 10 bases and J 2 bases; bases outside gene matches: 9. The CDR3 here is CATSTGGDGNQPQHF. The CDR3 bases are TGTGCCACCTCAACAGGGGGCGACGGCAATCAGCCCCAGCATTTT.

The J gene is TRBJ2-3, the V gene TRBV6-5, with a possible D match to TRBD2 (5 bases). Germline CDR1 is MNHEY and CDR2 is SVGAGI. The CDR3 is 16 amino acids. The V gene lost 2 bases and the J gene lost 4 bases, with 16 bases spanning the gap. CDR3 loop: CASSYTLLGGPDTQYF. The DNA of the CDR3 is TGTGCCAGCAGTTACACTCTCCTCGGAGGCCCAGATACGCAGTATTTT.

J is TRBJ1-5 and V is TRBV6-6; D is perhaps TRBD1 (6 bases). Trimming shortened V by 7 bases and J by 2 bases, and 12 bases separated the two germline ends. The CDR3 contains 14 residues. Germline assignment: CDR1 MNHNY and CDR2 SVGAGI (reference sequence). The CDR3 DNA is TGTGCCAGCACCAAGACAGGCCGCAATCAGCCCCAGCATTTT. Its protein product is CASTKTGRNQPQHF.

The chain is built from TRBV11-2 and TRBJ2-1; the match to TRBD1 covers 7 bases. There are 17 residues in the CDR3. The V gene end was trimmed by 1 base and the J gene end by 1 base; junction bases not matched to a gene: 7. Per germline, CDR1 SGHAT and CDR2 FQNNGV. CDR3 in DNA: TGTGCCAGCAGCTTAGCTTTGGCGACAGGGTCCTACAATGAGCAGTTCTTC. This codes for CASSLALATGSYNEQFF.

V is TRBV19 and J is TRBJ1-1; D might be TRBD1 (6 bases). V was trimmed by 8 bases and J by 2 bases, leaving 15 bases between them. The germline V gene has CDR1 LNHDA and CDR2 SQIVND (reference sequence). This CDR3 region has 14 residues. DNA of the CDR3: TGTGCCAGTTCGGGGGGGCAGCCTAACACTGAAGCTTTCTTT. Translating gives CASSGGQPNTEAFF.

The V call is TRBV4-2, the J call TRBJ1-3; a weak D match, TRBD1 (6 bases). CDR3 length: 17 amino acids. Trimming took 3 bases from V and 6 from J, leaving 21 bases between them. CDR1 LGHNA and CDR2 YNFKEQ come from the germline V gene. CDR3 protein: CASSQGRRGLSENTIYF. The DNA of the CDR3 is TGTGCCAGCAGCCAGGGCCGGCGGGGGCTCTCCGAAAACACCATATATTTT.

V and J are TRBV4-1 and TRBJ2-3; D is perhaps TRBD1 (5 bases). The germline V gene has CDR1 MGHRA and CDR2 YSYEKL. With 1 base removed from V and 5 bases from J, the gap between germline ends came to 16 bases. The CDR3 length is 16 residues. This CDR3 is CASSQGSQGRGDTQYF. The CDR3 coding sequence is TGCGCCAGCAGCCAAGGTTCCCAGGGAAGGGGAGATACGCAGTATTTT.